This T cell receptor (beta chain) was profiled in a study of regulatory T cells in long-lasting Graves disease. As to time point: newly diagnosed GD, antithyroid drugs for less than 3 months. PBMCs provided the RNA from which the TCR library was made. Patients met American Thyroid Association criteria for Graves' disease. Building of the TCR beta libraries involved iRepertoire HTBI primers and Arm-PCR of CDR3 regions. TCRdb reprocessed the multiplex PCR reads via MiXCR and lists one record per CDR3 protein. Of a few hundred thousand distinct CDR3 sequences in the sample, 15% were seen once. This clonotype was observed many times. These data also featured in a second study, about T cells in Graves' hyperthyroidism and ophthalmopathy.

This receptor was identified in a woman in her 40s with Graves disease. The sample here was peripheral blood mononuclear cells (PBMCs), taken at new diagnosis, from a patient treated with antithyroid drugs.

The CDR3 region is CASSSQSGRSTDTQYF. The CDR3 DNA sequence: TGTGCCAGCAGTTCCCAGAGCGGGAGAAGCACAGATACGCAGTATTTT. The chain uses TRBV27 and TRBJ2-3; TRBD2 agrees at 8 bases. Germline CDR1 is MNHEY and CDR2 is SMNVEV (reference sequence). Unmatched junction bases numbered 6, after V lost 4 bases and J lost 0 bases. This CDR3 contains 16 residues.